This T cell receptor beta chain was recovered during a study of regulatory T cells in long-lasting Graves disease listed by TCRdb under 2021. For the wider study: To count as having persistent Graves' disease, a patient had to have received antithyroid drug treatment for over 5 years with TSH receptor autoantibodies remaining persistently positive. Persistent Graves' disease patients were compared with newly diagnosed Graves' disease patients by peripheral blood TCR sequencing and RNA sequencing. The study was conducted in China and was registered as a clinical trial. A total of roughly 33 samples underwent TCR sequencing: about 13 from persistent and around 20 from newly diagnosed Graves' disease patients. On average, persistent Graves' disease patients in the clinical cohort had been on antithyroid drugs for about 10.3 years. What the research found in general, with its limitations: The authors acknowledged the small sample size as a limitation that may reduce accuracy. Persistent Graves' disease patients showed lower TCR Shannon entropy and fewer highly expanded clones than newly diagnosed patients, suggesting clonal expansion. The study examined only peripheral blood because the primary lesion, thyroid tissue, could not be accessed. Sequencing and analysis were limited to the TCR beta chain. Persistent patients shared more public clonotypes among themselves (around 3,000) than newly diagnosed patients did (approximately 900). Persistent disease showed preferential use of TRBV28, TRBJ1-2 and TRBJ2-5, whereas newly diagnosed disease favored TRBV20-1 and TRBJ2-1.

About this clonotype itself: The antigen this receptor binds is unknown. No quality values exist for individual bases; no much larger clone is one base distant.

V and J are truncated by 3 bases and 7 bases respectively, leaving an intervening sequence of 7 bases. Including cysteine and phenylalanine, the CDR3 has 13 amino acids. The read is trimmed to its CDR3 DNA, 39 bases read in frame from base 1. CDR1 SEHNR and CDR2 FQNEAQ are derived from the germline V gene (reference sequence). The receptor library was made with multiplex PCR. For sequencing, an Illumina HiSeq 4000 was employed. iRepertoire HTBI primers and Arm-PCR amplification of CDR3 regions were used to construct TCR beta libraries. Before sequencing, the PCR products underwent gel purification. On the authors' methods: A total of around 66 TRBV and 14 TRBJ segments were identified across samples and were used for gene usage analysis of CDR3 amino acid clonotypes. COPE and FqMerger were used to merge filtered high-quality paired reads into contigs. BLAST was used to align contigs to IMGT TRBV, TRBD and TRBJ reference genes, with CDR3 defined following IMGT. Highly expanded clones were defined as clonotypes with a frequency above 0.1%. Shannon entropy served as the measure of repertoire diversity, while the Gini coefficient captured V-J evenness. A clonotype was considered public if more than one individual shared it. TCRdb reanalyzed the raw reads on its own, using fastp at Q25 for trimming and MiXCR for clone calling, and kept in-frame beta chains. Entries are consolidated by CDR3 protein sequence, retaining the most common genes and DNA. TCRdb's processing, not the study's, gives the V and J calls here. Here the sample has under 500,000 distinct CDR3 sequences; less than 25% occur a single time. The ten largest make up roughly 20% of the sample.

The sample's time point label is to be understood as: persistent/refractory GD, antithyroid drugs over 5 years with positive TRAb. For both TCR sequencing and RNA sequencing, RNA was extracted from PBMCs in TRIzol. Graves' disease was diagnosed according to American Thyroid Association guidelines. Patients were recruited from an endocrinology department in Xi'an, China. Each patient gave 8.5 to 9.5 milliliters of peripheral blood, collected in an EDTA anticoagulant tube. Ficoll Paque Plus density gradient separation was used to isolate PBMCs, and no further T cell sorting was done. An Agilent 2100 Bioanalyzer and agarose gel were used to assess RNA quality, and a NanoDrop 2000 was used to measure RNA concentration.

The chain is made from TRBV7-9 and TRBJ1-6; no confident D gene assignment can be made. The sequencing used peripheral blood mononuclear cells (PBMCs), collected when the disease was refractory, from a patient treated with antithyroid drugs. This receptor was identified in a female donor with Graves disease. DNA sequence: TGTGCCAGCAGCTTGGCAGAGAATTCACCCCTCCACTTT. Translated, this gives CASSLAENSPLHF. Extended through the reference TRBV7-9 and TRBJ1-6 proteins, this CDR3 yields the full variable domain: DTGVSQNPRHKITKRGQNVTFRCDPISEHNRLYWYRQTLGQGPEFLTYFQNEAQLEKSRLLSDRFSAERPKGSFSTLEIQRTEQGDSAMYLCASSLAENSPLHFGNGTRLTVT.